Each of the 25 T cell receptor beta chains below was sequenced from the same sample in a study of OX40 agonist ivuxolimab in advanced cancers. The receptor library was made with the immunoSEQ multiplex PCR assay. The immuneACCESS repertoire file appears here via TCRdb, limited to in-frame rearrangements. These files lack a portion of the clones; in checked studies, under half of the deficit traces to unresolved V genes, and the cause of the others is not known. A total of around 39,000 clones appear in this sample, roughly 81% of them only once. Approximately 22% of the sample rests with the top ten. The source was CD4+ or CD8+ T cells sorted from blood, collected in a trial of the OX40 agonist ivuxolimab. The receptors here all came from an adult with an advanced solid tumor such as melanoma, head and neck, liver or kidney cancer.

The V gene is TRBV30, the J gene TRBJ2-5; D is perhaps TRBD2 (5 bases). Germline V gives CDR1 GTSNPN, CDR2 SVGIG (reference sequence). The CDR3 covers 12 residues. Trimming removed 0 bases from V and 5 bases from J, with 7 bases in between. The CDR3 DNA reads as TGTGCCTGGAGTGTCGGGGTTGAGACCCAGTACTTC. Translation gives CAWSVGVETQYF.

The chain combines TRBV28 with TRBJ1-2, with D possibly being TRBD1 (6 bases). The CDR3 length is 14 residues. Germline CDR1 reads MDHEN; CDR2 reads SYDVKM. Deletions cut 3 bases from V and 6 bases from J, with 14 bases between. The DNA of the CDR3 is TGTGCCAGCAGTTTGCCGCAGGGGTTGAATGGCTACACCTTC. It codes for CASSLPQGLNGYTF.

The chain uses TRBV4-1 and TRBJ1-5, with unresolved D. The CDR3 sequence is 14 residues long. V was pared by 1 base and J by 4 bases, with 8 bases between. Germline CDR1 MGHRA, CDR2 YSYEKL. The CDR3 DNA follows: TGCGCCAGCAGCCAAGGGAGGGAGAATCAGCCCCAGCATTTT. Its translation: CASSQGRENQPQHF.

The V and J genes are TRBV11-2 and TRBJ2-7, with a possible D match to TRBD1 (5 bases). Germline CDR1 SGHAT, CDR2 FQNNGV. The V gene lost 1 base and the J gene lost 3 bases, with 13 bases spanning the gap. CDR3 length: 15 residues. CDR3 sequence reads: CASSLAMVRGYEQYF. For the CDR3, the DNA is TGTGCCAGCAGCTTAGCGATGGTAAGGGGCTACGAGCAGTACTTC.

This chain uses TRBV27 with TRBJ1-3, with 8 positions matching TRBD1. V dropped 5 bases and J dropped 7; count of bases not matched to a gene: 10. The CDR3 spans 15 residues. CDR1 and CDR2 (germline): MNHEY, SMNVEV (reference sequence). Here the CDR3 reads CASSTDRDPTNTIYF. The DNA for the CDR3 is TGTGCCAGCAGTACGGACAGGGACCCTACGAACACCATATATTTT.

This clone is medium-sized in the sample. The V gene is TRBV6-5, the J gene TRBJ1-6; weak D call: TRBD1 (5 bases). The CDR3 has 13 residues. Germline CDR1 is MNHEY and CDR2 is SVGAGI. The V and J ends lost 5 bases and 11 bases respectively, with 13 bases between them. In nucleotides, the CDR3 is TGTGCCAGCAGTCTGGGGACCCAACCACCCCTCCACTTT. It encodes CASSLGTQPPLHF.

V is TRBV30 and J is TRBJ2-3; D gene ambiguous. The CDR3 is 14 residues long. V shed 2 bases and J shed 4 bases, with 13 bases lying between them. Germline V gene data show CDR1 as GTSNPN and CDR2 as SVGIG (reference sequence). The CDR3 DNA sequence: TGTGCCTGGAGTTCAAGAGGTTGGGCAGATACGCAGTATTTT. This sequence encodes CAWSSRGWADTQYF.

This CDR3 reads CASSSKRGTDTQYF. The CDR3 region has the DNA TGTGCCAGCAGCTCGAAGCGGGGCACAGATACGCAGTATTTT. V is TRBV7-2 and J is TRBJ2-3, with D tentatively TRBD2 (6 bases). CDR3 length equals 14 residues. CDR1 is SGHTA, CDR2 FQGNSA, per germline. V was pared by 4 bases and J by 1 base, with 9 bases between. Full variable domain (outside the CDR3, taken from reference TRBV7-2 and TRBJ2-3): GAGVSQSPSNKVTEKGKDVELRCDPISGHTALYWYRQSLGQGLEFLIYFQGNSAPDKSGLPSDRFSAERTGGSVSTLTIQRTQQEDSAVYLCASSSKRGTDTQYFGPGTRLTVL.

The chain combines TRBV5-1 with TRBJ2-7, with D maybe TRBD1 (6 bases). Trimming shortened V by 4 bases and J by 5 bases, and 16 bases separated the two germline ends. Germline V gives CDR1 SGHRS, CDR2 YFSETQ. This CDR3 contains 14 residues. The CDR3 here is CASSRTAPPDEQYF. CDR3 nucleotides: TGCGCCAGCAGCCGGACAGCCCCCCCGGACGAGCAGTACTTC.

The rearrangement uses TRBV4-2 and TRBJ2-7, with D perhaps being TRBD1 or TRBD2 (5 bases each). CDR1 LGHNA and CDR2 YNFKEQ come from the germline V gene. The CDR3 is made up of 14 amino acids. V was pared by 4 bases and J by 3 bases, with 13 bases between. CDR3 residues: CASSRTTGRYEQYF. The CDR3 DNA follows: TGTGCCAGCAGCCGTACGACGGGACGCTACGAGCAGTACTTC.

The rearrangement joins TRBV11-2 to TRBJ2-1, with a tentative D call TRBD1 (7 bases). There are 15 residues in the CDR3. V lost 8 bases, J lost 2 bases, and 16 bases lay in between. Germline loops: CDR1 SGHAT, CDR2 FQNNGV. CDR3 bases: TGTGCCAGCGCAGGGGGGCGGGTTCCCTACAATGAGCAGTTCTTC. Protein sequence: CASAGGRVPYNEQFF.

The V and J genes are TRBV5-1 and TRBJ1-6, with 11 bases that match TRBD1. This CDR3 region has 15 residues. V was clipped by 3 bases and J by 7 bases; unmatched bases: 3. The germline V gene has CDR1 SGHRS and CDR2 YFSETQ. CDR3 sequence (DNA): TGCGCCAGCAGCTCTGGGACAGGGGGGAATTCACCCCTCCACTTT. This encodes CASSSGTGGNSPLHF.

The CDR3 DNA is TGTGCTAGTGGTTTACAGGGGGAGACCAACGTCCTGACTTTC. Translated, it gives CASGLQGETNVLTF. The chain joins TRBV12-5 to TRBJ2-6, with TRBD1 matching 8 bases. The CDR3 spans 14 residues. V lost 3 bases and J lost 8; bases outside the gene matches: 3. Germline CDR1 is LGHNT and CDR2 is FRNRAP. Looking up the rest from reference TRBV12-5 and TRBJ2-6 gives the full variable domain: DARVTQTPRHKVTEMGQEVTMRCQPILGHNTVFWYRQTMMQGLELLAYFRNRAPLDDSGMPKDRFSAEMPDATLATLKIQPSEPRDSAVYFCASGLQGETNVLTFGAGSRLTVL.

The rearrangement joins TRBV7-2 to TRBJ2-1; D perhaps matches TRBD2 (5 bases). This CDR3 is built from 13 residues. From germline, CDR1 is SGHTA and CDR2 FQGNSA. The germline V and J ends were trimmed by 3 bases and 8 bases, with 11 bases remaining between them. In DNA, the CDR3 is TGTGCCAGCAGCTTGAGTTGGGGAGATGAGCAGTTCTTC. Protein product: CASSLSWGDEQFF.

The chain couples TRBV6-1 to TRBJ1-2; no clear D. The germline gives CDR1 MNHNS, CDR2 SASEGT. This CDR3 has 14 amino acids. V lost 6 bases to trimming and J lost 8 bases, with 19 bases between them. The CDR3 DNA reads as TGTGCCAGCAGAAGGACGGAGGGAAGGAAAGGCTACACCTTC. Encoded protein: CASRRTEGRKGYTF.

This clone has only a few counts. The chain couples TRBV7-9 to TRBJ1-1; 8 bases line up with TRBD1. This CDR3 is built from 14 residues. Trimming took 3 bases from V and 7 from J; bases not matched to a gene: 7. Germline V gives CDR1 SEHNR, CDR2 FQNEAQ (reference sequence). CDR3 DNA sequence: TGTGCCAGCAGCTTGTCCGGGACAGGCTTTGAAGCTTTCTTT. Protein: CASSLSGTGFEAFF.

The chain has TRBV4-3 and TRBJ1-6; the match to TRBD1 covers 7 bases. Per the germline V gene, CDR1 is LGHNA and CDR2 is YSLEER. V dropped 3 bases and J dropped 7; count of bases not matched to a gene: 12. This CDR3 has 17 amino acids. The CDR3 coding sequence is TGCGCCAGCAGCCAGGAACAATACAGGGGACCGAATTCACCCCTCCACTTT. This codes for CASSQEQYRGPNSPLHF.

The V call is TRBV15, the J call TRBJ2-7; D may match TRBD1 or TRBD2 (5 bases each). Trimming stripped 0 bases from V and 0 bases from J, with 9 bases between. Germline CDR1 and CDR2: LNHNV and YYDKDF (reference sequence). CDR3 length equals 15 residues. The CDR3 nucleotides read TGTGCCACCAGCAGAGATTGGGGGATCTCCTACGAGCAGTACTTC. Its protein product is CATSRDWGISYEQYF.

The chain has TRBV4-3 and TRBJ2-1; no reliable D call. V shed 1 base and J shed 0 bases, with 7 bases lying between them. The germline gives CDR1 LGHNA, CDR2 YSLEER. This CDR3 has 15 residues. The DNA for the CDR3 is TGCGCCAGCAGCCAAGGAGAGAGCTCCTACAATGAGCAGTTCTTC. Translation: CASSQGESSYNEQFF.

The CDR3 reads CASSPVGQSTNEKLFF. Written as DNA, the CDR3 is TGTGCCAGCAGCCCCGTCGGACAGTCAACTAATGAAAAACTGTTTTTT. This sequence joins TRBV28 and TRBJ1-4; D is possibly TRBD1 (6 bases). Trimming stripped 6 bases from V and 0 bases from J, with 14 bases between. The CDR3 is made up of 16 amino acids. The germline V gene has CDR1 MDHEN and CDR2 SYDVKM.

The chain employs TRBV4-3 and TRBJ1-2, with D uncertain. V gave up 0 bases and J gave up 4 bases, with 9 bases separating them. This CDR3 is 14 amino acids long. Germline V gene data show CDR1 as LGHNA and CDR2 as YSLEER. The CDR3 nucleotides read TGCGCCAGCAGCCAAGATCGCAGTTCCTATGGCTACACCTTC. This translates into CASSQDRSSYGYTF.

This chain joins TRBV30 and TRBJ2-1, with D possibly being TRBD2 (6 bases). The ends were cut back, 3 bases at V and 0 bases at J, with 12 bases in the middle. This CDR3 has 15 residues. Germline V gene data show CDR1 as GTSNPN and CDR2 as SVGIG (reference sequence). This CDR3 is CAWRRGGSSYNEQFF. CDR3 sequence (DNA): TGTGCCTGGAGGCGGGGCGGAAGCTCCTACAATGAGCAGTTCTTC.

This clone was observed once. The V gene is TRBV7-8, the J gene TRBJ2-1; 8 bases map to TRBD1. Germline lookup yields CDR1 SGHVS and CDR2 FQNEAQ. V was pared by 5 bases and J by 11 bases, with 11 bases of the junction left unmatched. The CDR3 length is 14 residues. CDR3 loop: CASSPGQGRRKQFF. CDR3 nucleotides: TGTGCCAGCAGCCCCGGACAGGGACGAAGAAAGCAGTTCTTC.

The chain is built from TRBV4-1 and TRBJ1-2; D might be TRBD1 (6 bases). The length of the CDR3 is 14 residues. The germline CDR1 and CDR2 sequences are MGHRA and YSYEKL. The germline V and J ends were trimmed by 2 bases and 6 bases, with 13 bases remaining between them. The CDR3 here is CASSQFTSGDGYTF. In DNA form, the CDR3 reads TGCGCCAGCAGCCAATTTACTTCAGGGGATGGCTACACCTTC.

The chain couples TRBV28 to TRBJ1-3; no clear D. CDR1 and CDR2 from the germline V gene are MDHEN and SYDVKM. Trimming cost V 5 bases and J 2 bases, with 16 bases left between them. This CDR3 region has 16 residues. The CDR3 sequence: CASSGHEGNAGNTIYF. CDR3 in DNA: TGTGCCAGCAGTGGCCATGAAGGTAACGCTGGAAACACCATATATTTT. Based on the CDR3 plus reference TRBV28 and TRBJ1-3, the full variable domain is DVKVTQSSRYLVKRTGEKVFLECVQDMDHENMFWYRQDPGLGLRLIYFSYDVKMKEKGDIPEGYSVSREKKERFSLILESASTNQTSMYLCASSGHEGNAGNTIYFGEGSWLTVV.